This T cell receptor beta chain was sequenced in a study of cytotoxic CD8 clonotypes in ibrutinib-treated CLL. Clones were read by immunoSEQ multiplex PCR, and TCRdb kept only the in-frame ones, dropping some. This sample has some 93,000 clones; approximately 82% occur once, and the top ten carry about 32%. CDR1 is GTSNPN and CDR2 is SVGIG in the germline V gene (reference sequence). The CDR3 loop spans 11 amino acids. The sequence came from a human donor with chronic lymphocytic leukemia. The chain links TRBV30 to TRBJ2-7; 9 bases are a match to TRBD1. The source was PBMCs, collected after 12 months of ibrutinib treatment. In DNA form, the CDR3 reads TGTGCATGGGACAGGGACTACGAGCAGTACTTC. Residues: CAWDRDYEQYF.